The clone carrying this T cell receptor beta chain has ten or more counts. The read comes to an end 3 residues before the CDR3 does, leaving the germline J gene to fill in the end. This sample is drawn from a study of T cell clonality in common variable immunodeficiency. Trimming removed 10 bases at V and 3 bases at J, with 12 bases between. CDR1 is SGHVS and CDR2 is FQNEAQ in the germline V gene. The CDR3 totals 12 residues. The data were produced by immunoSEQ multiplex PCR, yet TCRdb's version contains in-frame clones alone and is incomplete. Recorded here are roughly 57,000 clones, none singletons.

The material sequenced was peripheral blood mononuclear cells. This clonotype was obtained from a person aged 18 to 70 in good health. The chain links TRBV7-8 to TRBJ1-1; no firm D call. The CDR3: CATSDGYTEAFF. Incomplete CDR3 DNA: TGTGCCACCAGTGACGGGTACACTGAA.